This T cell receptor (beta chain) was identified in a study of blood T cell repertoires in COVID-19. Study-wide context: Samples of COVID-19 (acute and convalescent) were obtained from the United States, Italy and Spain. PBMCs, B-cell-depleted T cells, or T cells provided the cDNA or gDNA that made up the material.

The CDR3 runs 16 residues. Germline CDR1 MNHEY, CDR2 SMNVEV (reference sequence). V was clipped by 2 bases and J by 8 bases; unmatched bases: 10. As processed by the authors: Nucleated cell number was recorded as an estimate derived from reference gene primer amplification. The assay was immunoSEQ multiplex PCR, and TCRdb's table has in-frame clones only and misses some. The D gene and trimming were derived from the DNA, and the V and J assignments and clone size from that table. In the table there are approximately 180,000 clones, about 88% of which are singletons. What was sequenced was peripheral blood. The chain employs TRBV27 and TRBJ2-1; 9 bases match TRBD1. The sequence derives from a man aged 40-55 years with active or convalescent COVID-19. In DNA, the CDR3 is TGTGCCAGCAGTTTAGCCGGGACAGGGTTTTTCCATGAGCAGTTCTTC. Translating gives CASSLAGTGFFHEQFF.